This T cell receptor beta chain was obtained from a study of blood T cell repertoires in COVID-19. Overall study context: Samples taken during acute and convalescent COVID-19 were collected in the United States, Italy and Spain. From T cells, B-cell-depleted T cells, or PBMCs came the material, which was cDNA or gDNA.

Per the original data handling: Estimation of nucleated cell counts relied on the amplification of reference gene primers. Profiling relied on immunoSEQ multiplex PCR, and the TCRdb table lists in-frame clones only, not all of them. That table furnishes V, J and clone size, whereas the DNA furnished D and trimming. This table holds around 140,000 clones, approximately 88% found once. J lost 7 bases, V lost 5 bases, and 9 bases had no gene match. The CDR3 has 14 residues. Germline CDR1 and CDR2: SGHTA and FQGNSA. The chain has TRBV7-2 and TRBJ1-2; 8 nucleotides agree with TRBD1. The receptor was derived from a man between 65 and 85 years old with active COVID-19. Sample: peripheral blood. The CDR3 DNA reads TGTGCCAGCAGCCCGCGACAGGGGAGGGGTGGCTACACCTTC. Its protein is CASSPRQGRGGYTF.